This is a list of T cell receptor beta chains from one sample in a study of T cell responses to AZD1222 COVID-19 vaccine. This table comes from immunoSEQ multiplex PCR, and its TCRdb copy is limited to in-frame clones, with some not included. Of some 110,000 clones listed, 80% to 90% are singletons. The material sequenced was peripheral blood, taken on day 0 of AZD1222 vaccination. The origin of the receptors is an adult in good health. CDR3s include the opening cysteine and the closing phenylalanine or tryptophan. D genes are given only for firm matches. Clone size is given for some rows only: seen once, a few or many times, or a class if the clone is expanded.

d_call: .; clone_size: .; v_call: TRBV28; j_call: TRBJ2-7; cdr3_aa: CASSLIGAGEQYF; cdr3_nt: TGTGCCAGCAGTTTAATAGGGGCTGGGGAGCAGTACTTC
d_call: .; clone_size: .; v_call: TRBV27; j_call: TRBJ2-1; cdr3_aa: CASSPPERNEQFF; cdr3_nt: TGTGCCAGCAGTCCCCCGGAGCGCAATGAGCAGTTCTTC
d_call: TRBD1; clone_size: .; v_call: TRBV9; j_call: TRBJ2-3; cdr3_aa: CASSLRGTGTDTQYF; cdr3_nt: TGTGCCAGCAGCCTTCGGGGGACAGGGACAGATACGCAGTATTTT
d_call: .; clone_size: .; v_call: TRBV24-1; j_call: TRBJ1-2; cdr3_aa: CATSDPDRPDKGYTF; cdr3_nt: TGTGCCACCAGTGATCCTGACAGGCCTGATAAGGGCTACACCTTC
d_call: .; clone_size: .; v_call: TRBV6-5; j_call: TRBJ1-2; cdr3_aa: CASSYSLGVNYGYTF; cdr3_nt: TGTGCCAGCAGTTACTCGCTTGGGGTCAACTATGGCTACACCTTC
d_call: TRBD1; clone_size: .; v_call: TRBV15; j_call: TRBJ2-4; cdr3_aa: CATSIRTGTSLAKNIQYF; cdr3_nt: TGTGCCACCAGCATCAGGACAGGGACCTCTTTAGCCAAAAACATTCAGTACTTC
d_call: .; clone_size: .; v_call: TRBV7-2; j_call: TRBJ1-2; cdr3_aa: CASSLALSSYGYTF; cdr3_nt: TGTGCCAGCAGCTTAGCTTTGAGCTCGTATGGCTACACCTTC
d_call: .; clone_size: .; v_call: TRBV2; j_call: TRBJ1-2; cdr3_aa: CASNAQGPNYGYTF; cdr3_nt: TGTGCCAGCAATGCTCAGGGCCCTAACTATGGCTACACCTTC
d_call: TRBD1; clone_size: .; v_call: TRBV7-9; j_call: TRBJ2-7; cdr3_aa: CASSSPPRQGNEQYF; cdr3_nt: TGTGCCAGCAGCTCCCCCCCGAGACAGGGCAACGAGCAGTACTTC
d_call: .; clone_size: .; v_call: TRBV15; j_call: TRBJ2-5; cdr3_aa: CATSRDLTGQETQYF; cdr3_nt: TGTGCCACCAGCAGAGATTTGACAGGCCAAGAGACCCAGTACTTC
d_call: .; clone_size: .; v_call: TRBV24-1; j_call: TRBJ1-5; cdr3_aa: CATSVGRGDSNQPQHF; cdr3_nt: TGTGCCACCAGTGTAGGGAGGGGGGACAGCAATCAGCCCCAGCATTTT
d_call: .; clone_size: .; v_call: TRBV15; j_call: TRBJ1-5; cdr3_aa: CATSRSGFPSQPQHF; cdr3_nt: TGTGCCACCAGCAGGTCGGGGTTCCCAAGTCAGCCCCAGCATTTT
d_call: .; clone_size: .; v_call: TRBV7-7; j_call: TRBJ1-4; cdr3_aa: CASSQNAGRRTNEKLFF; cdr3_nt: TGTGCTAGCAGCCAAAATGCGGGGCGGCGGACTAATGAAAAACTGTTTTTT
d_call: .; clone_size: .; v_call: TRBV28; j_call: TRBJ2-5; cdr3_aa: CASSFGSTSQETQYF; cdr3_nt: TGTGCCAGCAGTTTCGGGTCCACCTCCCAAGAGACCCAGTACTTC
d_call: .; clone_size: .; v_call: TRBV27; j_call: TRBJ2-7; cdr3_aa: CASSTGWEQYF; cdr3_nt: TGTGCCAGCAGCACGGGTTGGGAGCAGTACTTC
d_call: .; clone_size: .; v_call: TRBV27; j_call: TRBJ2-7; cdr3_aa: CASSLLTGLSYEQYF; cdr3_nt: TGTGCCAGCAGTTTATTGACAGGTCTTAGCTACGAGCAGTACTTC
d_call: .; clone_size: .; v_call: TRBV10-3; j_call: TRBJ2-3; cdr3_aa: CAISESPGGLSTDTQYF; cdr3_nt: TGTGCCATCAGTGAGTCTCCGGGCGGACTAAGCACAGATACGCAGTATTTT
d_call: .; clone_size: .; v_call: TRBV4-2; j_call: TRBJ1-6; cdr3_aa: CASSPRELGKAYNSPLHF; cdr3_nt: TGTGCCAGCAGCCCTCGGGAACTGGGGAAGGCCTATAATTCACCCCTCCACTTT
d_call: .; clone_size: .; v_call: TRBV21-1; j_call: TRBJ1-3; cdr3_aa: CASSARLSLSTGNTIYF; cdr3_nt: TGTGCCAGCAGCGCCCGACTCAGCTTGTCTACTGGAAACACCATATATTTT
d_call: .; clone_size: .; v_call: TRBV19; j_call: TRBJ1-2; cdr3_aa: CASTEHRDLTF; cdr3_nt: TGTGCCAGTACCGAACACCGGGACCTCACCTTC
d_call: TRBD1; clone_size: .; v_call: TRBV19; j_call: TRBJ1-5; cdr3_aa: CASSRTGYSNQPQHF; cdr3_nt: TGTGCCAGTAGTCGGACAGGGTATAGCAATCAGCCCCAGCATTTT
d_call: TRBD1; clone_size: .; v_call: TRBV28; j_call: TRBJ2-2; cdr3_aa: CASSHDREVGELFF; cdr3_nt: TGTGCCAGCAGTCATGACAGGGAAGTCGGGGAGCTGTTTTTT
d_call: TRBD2; clone_size: .; v_call: TRBV6-1; j_call: TRBJ2-1; cdr3_aa: CASSERTSVGYNEQFF; cdr3_nt: TGTGCCAGCAGTGAGAGGACTAGCGTCGGTTACAATGAGCAGTTCTTC
d_call: TRBD1; clone_size: .; v_call: TRBV5-1; j_call: TRBJ1-1; cdr3_aa: CASSSTGAEAFF; cdr3_nt: TGCGCCAGCAGCTCAACAGGGGCTGAAGCTTTCTTT
d_call: .; clone_size: .; v_call: TRBV28; j_call: TRBJ2-7; cdr3_aa: CATQRREQYF; cdr3_nt: TGTGCCACCCAACGAAGGGAGCAGTACTTC
d_call: .; clone_size: .; v_call: TRBV5-5; j_call: TRBJ2-7; cdr3_aa: CASSTDIYSYEQYF; cdr3_nt: TGTGCCAGCAGCACGGACATTTACTCCTACGAGCAGTACTTC
d_call: .; clone_size: .; v_call: TRBV4-1; j_call: TRBJ1-6; cdr3_aa: CASSQVEGDSPLHF; cdr3_nt: TGCGCCAGCAGCCAAGTGGAGGGGGATTCACCCCTCCACTTT
d_call: .; clone_size: few; v_call: TRBV5-4; j_call: TRBJ1-6; cdr3_aa: CASSFYRNSPLHF; cdr3_nt: TGTGCCAGCAGCTTCTATCGCAACTCACCCCTCCACTTT
d_call: .; clone_size: .; v_call: TRBV3-1/TRBV3-2; j_call: TRBJ1-5; cdr3_aa: CASSQGVGNQPQHF; cdr3_nt: TGTGCCAGCAGCCAAGGAGTGGGGAATCAGCCCCAGCATTTT
d_call: .; clone_size: .; v_call: TRBV6-5; j_call: TRBJ2-5; cdr3_aa: CASSYSGTEGTQYF; cdr3_nt: TGTGCCAGCAGTTATTCCGGGACTGAGGGGACCCAGTACTTC
d_call: TRBD1; clone_size: .; v_call: TRBV5-1; j_call: TRBJ1-1; cdr3_aa: CASSPRDRRTEAFF; cdr3_nt: TGCGCCAGCAGCCCGAGGGACAGAAGGACTGAAGCTTTCTTT
d_call: TRBD1; clone_size: .; v_call: TRBV6-1; j_call: TRBJ2-1; cdr3_aa: CASSGDRGRSYNEQFF; cdr3_nt: TGTGCCAGCAGTGGGGACAGGGGGCGTTCCTACAATGAGCAGTTCTTC
d_call: .; clone_size: medium-sized; v_call: TRBV4-2; j_call: TRBJ2-6; cdr3_aa: CASSQDNLSGANVLTF; cdr3_nt: TGTGCCAGCAGCCAAGATAACCTTTCCGGGGCCAACGTCCTGACTTTC
d_call: .; clone_size: .; v_call: TRBV19; j_call: TRBJ1-4; cdr3_aa: CASSPPGRGPTNEKLFF; cdr3_nt: TGTGCCAGTAGCCCCCCGGGCAGGGGCCCAACTAATGAAAAACTGTTTTTT
d_call: .; clone_size: .; v_call: TRBV7-2; j_call: TRBJ1-2; cdr3_aa: CASKTVGRYGYTF; cdr3_nt: TGTGCCAGCAAAACGGTCGGGCGCTATGGCTACACCTTC
d_call: TRBD2; clone_size: .; v_call: TRBV9; j_call: TRBJ2-1; cdr3_aa: CASSVDGTGLGPDEQFF; cdr3_nt: TGTGCCAGCAGCGTAGACGGAACGGGACTAGGCCCCGATGAGCAGTTCTTC
d_call: .; clone_size: .; v_call: TRBV6-5; j_call: TRBJ1-6; cdr3_aa: CASSYWDSYNSPLHF; cdr3_nt: TGTGCCAGCAGTTATTGGGACTCCTATAATTCACCCCTCCACTTT
d_call: .; clone_size: .; v_call: TRBV11-1; j_call: TRBJ2-2; cdr3_aa: CASSSNPAQNTGELFF; cdr3_nt: TGTGCCAGCAGCTCCAACCCGGCCCAAAACACCGGGGAGCTGTTTTTT
d_call: TRBD2; clone_size: .; v_call: TRBV19; j_call: TRBJ2-1; cdr3_aa: CASSIRREGNEQFF; cdr3_nt: TGTGCCAGTAGTATACGGAGGGAGGGGAATGAGCAGTTCTTC
d_call: TRBD1; clone_size: .; v_call: TRBV7-9; j_call: TRBJ1-5; cdr3_aa: CASSKTGVRAQHF; cdr3_nt: TGTGCCAGCAGTAAGACAGGGGTCAGGGCCCAGCATTTT
d_call: TRBD1; clone_size: .; v_call: TRBV18; j_call: TRBJ2-7; cdr3_aa: CASSRDRGTSSEQYF; cdr3_nt: TGTGCCAGCTCCCGTGACAGGGGGACGTCTAGCGAGCAGTACTTC
d_call: .; clone_size: .; v_call: TRBV5-1; j_call: TRBJ1-2; cdr3_aa: CASSKQNYGYTF; cdr3_nt: TGCGCCAGCAGCAAACAAAACTATGGCTACACCTTC